This T cell receptor beta chain derives from a study of CD8 T cells in ankylosing spondylitis. Whole-study findings and limits: It appeared that ankylosing spondylitis blood was characterized by a TCR beta motif of 8 or 9 highly homologous variants.

This clonotype showed up just a few times. Its target is unknown. MiXCR, run by TCRdb on the 5' RACE reads, gives a single entry per CDR3 protein. The sample carries about 450,000 distinct CDR3 sequences, 26% recorded once. V lost 3 bases, J lost 5 bases, and 11 bases lay in between. CDR1 DFQATT and CDR2 SNEGSKA come from the germline V gene (reference sequence). The CDR3 is 12 residues long. Sequencing used blood, either unsorted or a sorted T cell fraction (not recorded which). The TCR comes from a male donor with ankylosing spondylitis. The chain joins TRBV20-1 to TRBJ2-7; the D gene is possibly TRBD2 (5 bases). CDR3 region: CSASRGGDEQYF. The CDR3 DNA follows: TGCAGTGCTAGTCGCGGAGGCGACGAGCAGTACTTC.